This T cell receptor beta chain was retrieved from a study of OX40 agonist ivuxolimab in advanced cancers. Assay: immunoSEQ multiplex PCR; the TCRdb copy retains only in-frame clones and omits some. The table includes 76,000 or so clones, 85% detected once. About this clone: Its antigen is currently unknown.

Study-level findings and limits: In the 0.1 to 3.0 mg/kg range, CD4+ and CD8+ blood T cells had expanded clonally by week 6.

V lost 1 base, J lost 5 bases, and 12 bases lay in between. CDR1 is SEHNR, CDR2 FQNEAQ, per germline (reference sequence). The CDR3 has 15 residues. The source was CD4+ or CD8+ T cells sorted from blood, collected in a trial of the OX40 agonist ivuxolimab. This clonotype was obtained from an adult with an advanced solid tumor such as melanoma, head and neck, liver or kidney cancer. The gene calls are TRBV7-9 and TRBJ2-1, with D perhaps TRBD2 (6 bases). Here the CDR3 reads CASSLVGGSNNEQFF. The DNA of the CDR3 is TGTGCCAGCAGCTTAGTTGGGGGGTCCAACAATGAGCAGTTCTTC. Complete variable domain (other parts from reference TRBV7-9 and TRBJ2-1): DTGVSQNPRHKITKRGQNVTFRCDPISEHNRLYWYRQTLGQGPEFLTYFQNEAQLEKSRLLSDRFSAERPKGSFSTLEIQRTEQGDSAMYLCASSLVGGSNNEQFFGPGTRLTVL.